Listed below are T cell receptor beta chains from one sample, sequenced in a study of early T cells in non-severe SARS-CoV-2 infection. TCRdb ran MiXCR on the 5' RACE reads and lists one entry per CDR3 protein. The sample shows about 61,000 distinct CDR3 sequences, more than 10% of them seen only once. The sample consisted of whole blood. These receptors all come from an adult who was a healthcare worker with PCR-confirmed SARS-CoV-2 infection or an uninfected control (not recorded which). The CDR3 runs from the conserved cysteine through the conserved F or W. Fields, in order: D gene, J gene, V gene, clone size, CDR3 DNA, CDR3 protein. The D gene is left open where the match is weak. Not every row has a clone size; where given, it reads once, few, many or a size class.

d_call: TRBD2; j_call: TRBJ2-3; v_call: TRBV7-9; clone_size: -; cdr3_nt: TGTGCCAGCAGCTTCCCGGCACCCAGACTAGCGGGGTACACAGATACGCAGTATTTT; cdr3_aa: CASSFPAPRLAGYTDTQYF
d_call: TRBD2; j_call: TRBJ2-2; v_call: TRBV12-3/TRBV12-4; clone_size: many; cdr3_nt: TGTGCCAGCAGTCGGGCTAGCGGGGGGTACGACACCGGGGAGCTGTTTTTT; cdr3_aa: CASSRASGGYDTGELFF
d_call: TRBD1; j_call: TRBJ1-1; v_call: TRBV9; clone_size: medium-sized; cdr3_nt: TGTGCCAGCAGCGAGGGACAGAGGAACACTGAAGCTTTCTTT; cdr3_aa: CASSEGQRNTEAFF
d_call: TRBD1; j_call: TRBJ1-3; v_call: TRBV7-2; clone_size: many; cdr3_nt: TGTGCCAGCAGCCAAACAGGGGTCGGCACCATATATTTT; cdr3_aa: CASSQTGVGTIYF
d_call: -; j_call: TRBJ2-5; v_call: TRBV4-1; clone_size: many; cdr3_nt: TGCGCCAGCAGCGGGGCAGGAGGAGAGACCCAGTACTTC; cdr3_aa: CASSGAGGETQYF
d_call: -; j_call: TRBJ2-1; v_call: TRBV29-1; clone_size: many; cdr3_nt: TGCAGCGTTGAAGATCCAGGAGAGCAGTTCTTC; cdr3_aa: CSVEDPGEQFF
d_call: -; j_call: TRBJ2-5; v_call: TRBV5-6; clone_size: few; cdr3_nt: TGTGCCAGCAGCTTGGCCCGTCAGCGTAGAGAGACCCAGTACTTC; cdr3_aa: CASSLARQRRETQYF
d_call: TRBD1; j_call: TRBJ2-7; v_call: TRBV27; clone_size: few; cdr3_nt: TGTGCCAGCAGCTCCTGGGGGACAGACCCCTACGAGCAGTACTTC; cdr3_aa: CASSSWGTDPYEQYF
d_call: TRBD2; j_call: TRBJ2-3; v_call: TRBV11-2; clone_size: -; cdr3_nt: TGTGCCAGCAGCTTAGGTCCGGGACTAGGCCCACCCTTTGCGCAGTATTTT; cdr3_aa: CASSLGPGLGPPFAQYF
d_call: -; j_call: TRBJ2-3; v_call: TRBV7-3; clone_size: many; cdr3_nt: TGTGCCAGCAGCTTAACCCGAGGAGATACGCAGTATTTT; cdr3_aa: CASSLTRGDTQYF
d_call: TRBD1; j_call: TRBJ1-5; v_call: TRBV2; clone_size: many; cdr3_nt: TGTGCCAGCAGAGGGACAGGGGCGACCTATGGCAATCAGCCCCAGCATTTT; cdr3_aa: CASRGTGATYGNQPQHF
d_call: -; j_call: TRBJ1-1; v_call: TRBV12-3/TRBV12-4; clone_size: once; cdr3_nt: TGTGCCAGCACTCCCGGGGGATCGAACACTGAAGCTTTCTTT; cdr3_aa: CASTPGGSNTEAFF
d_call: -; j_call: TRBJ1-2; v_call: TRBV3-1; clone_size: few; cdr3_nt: TGTGCCAGCAGCCAAGCACGGGGGGCGAACTATGGCTACACCTTC; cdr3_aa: CASSQARGANYGYTF
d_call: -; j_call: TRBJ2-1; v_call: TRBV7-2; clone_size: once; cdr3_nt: TGTGCCAGCAGCTTAGCAGGCCCAGGGGTTGGAAATGAGCAGTTCTTC; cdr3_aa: CASSLAGPGVGNEQFF